This T cell receptor beta chain was retrieved from a study of T cells in Graves' hyperthyroidism and ophthalmopathy (dated by TCRdb to between 2019 and 2020). For context, the study as a whole: Peripheral blood samples were taken at the time of initial diagnosis, prior to any treatment. TCR V-J signatures able to tell the groups apart were searched for in a discovery cohort of 90 to 100 patients, of whom 40 to 45 had Graves' ophthalmopathy and 57 had stable Graves' hyperthyroidism. In several Graves' hyperthyroidism patients, the study also compared T-cell repertoires from thyroid tissue with T-cell repertoires from blood. The 95 to 100 discovery patients were randomly split 7:3 into training and test sets. After sampling, hyperthyroidism patients received methimazole starting at 30 mg daily, and ophthalmopathy patients received high-dose intravenous methylprednisolone. Whether ophthalmopathy could be predicted prospectively was tested in an independent validation cohort made up of 18 to 20 hyperthyroidism patients plus 17 patients who later progressed to ophthalmopathy. According to the paper, TCR Vbeta CDR3 sequencing was carried out on 135 peripheral blood samples, which came from 40 to 45 ophthalmopathy, some 73 hyperthyroidism and roughly 17 progressor patients.

Ophthalmopathy patients had moderately to severely active disease, Clinical Activity Score of at least 3, NOSPECS grade of at least 4, and duration under 3 months. Patients with uncontrolled infections, other autoimmune diseases, pregnancy or lactation were excluded. Clinical symptoms, serum thyroxine and TRAb, thyroid ultrasound, and orbital computed tomography formed the basis for the diagnoses. PBMCs were separated from 10 ml of fresh peripheral blood using Ficoll-Paque density gradient centrifugation. Total RNA was extracted with Trizol reagent, and quality was checked on an Agilent 2100 Bioanalyzer. What the work shows at the level of the full study, not this receptor alone: No statistical method was used to fix the sample size in advance, and group allocation was not hidden from the investigators. In validation, the model predicted progression to ophthalmopathy a median of roughly six months before onset, with about 70% sensitivity and about 72% specificity. Ophthalmopathy was separated from stable hyperthyroidism by a 13 V-J signature model, with roughly 88% sensitivity and 81% to 82% specificity obtained in cross-validation and 80%/75% obtained in testing. Blood samples also contained most of the expanded thyroid clonotypes (frequency above 0.001), which suggests that blood repertoires may reflect thyroid immune responses.

This clonotype has just a few counts. Its cognate antigen has yet to be identified. No base quality information exists; no much larger clone differs at one position. Its CDR3 holds 16 amino acids, cysteine through phenylalanine. The CDR3 DNA has 48 bases and is translated from base 1. For this chain, trimming is 4 bases at the V end and 1 base at the J end, and the number of junction bases without a gene match is 8. The germline V gene sets CDR1 to SGHNT and CDR2 to YENEEA. The TCR beta CDR3 regions were amplified from RNA transcripts. The first round of RT-PCR for the TCR CDR3 was performed with the HTBI primer set and the Qiagen OneStep RT-PCR kit. A second multiplex PCR round built the libraries, followed by size selection and purification. Libraries were sequenced paired-end with 100 bp reads on an Illumina HiSeq2000. In the authors' own workflow: SOAPnuke was used to process the raw data, throwing out any read that contained adapters or uncalled bases, had a mean Phred below 15, or lacked an exact constant-primer or identifier match. COPE v1.2.5 was used to merge high-quality paired reads, and clonotypes were defined as unique nucleotide sequences. MiTCR v1.1 was used to align the clonotypes against IMGT TRBV, TRBD and TRBJ reference segments. Only V-J combinations with frequency above 0.0001, covering 99% to 99.2% of repertoires, were analysed. A TCS score was defined as the ratio between F50 (clonal expansion) and ExV (chaos), using BLOSUM62-based TCRdist between CDR3 peptides within each V-J. Welch's t-statistics and random forest reduced 450 to 600 V-J features to roughly 13, which were used in a naive Bayes classifier (R e1071). TCRdb reprocessed the public reads (quality trimming at Q25 with fastp, clone calling with MiXCR) and kept in-frame beta chains. Each record represents a unique CDR3 protein, reported with the most common genes and DNA among its rows. The V and J calls and clone size come from TCRdb's table, not from the authors' own analysis. The sample yields hundreds of thousands of distinct CDR3 sequences; 14% were counted once. Under 15% of the sample goes to the ten largest clones.

The TCR originated in a woman aged 50 to 65 with Graves' ophthalmopathy. Sequencing was done on a sample of blood. This sequence uses TRBV11-3 and TRBJ2-3; TRBD2 aligns with 7 central bases. In nucleotides, the sequence is TGTGCCAGCAGCTCCAACCGACTAGCCGGCACAGATACGCAGTATTTT. The resulting protein is CASSSNRLAGTDTQYF.